Below are 16 T cell receptor beta chains sequenced from a single sample in a study of neoadjuvant anti-PD-1 for oral cavity cancer. Clones were sequenced by immunoSEQ multiplex PCR, and TCRdb holds only the in-frame ones, with some missing. The table lists approximately 13,000 clones, about two thirds of them singletons. Specified time point: after neoadjuvant nivolumab, at surgical resection. The starting material was PBMCs, obtained after nivolumab (anti-PD-1) treatment. The source of these receptors is a person between 35 and 79 years old with oral cavity squamous cell carcinoma.

The chain carries TRBV27 and TRBJ2-7, with D uncertain. V lost 3 bases to trimming and J lost 7 bases, with 19 bases between them. This CDR3 spans 15 amino acids. Germline lookup yields CDR1 MNHEY and CDR2 SMNVEV (reference sequence). The DNA of the CDR3 is TGTGCCAGCAGTTTCGCCCTCTCTGTAAGAGGAGAGCAGTACTTC. Translation: CASSFALSVRGEQYF.

V is TRBV10-3 and J is TRBJ2-1; TRBD2 matches at 10 bases. The germline gives CDR1 ENHRY, CDR2 SYGVKD. This CDR3 is built from 13 residues. Germline trimming cut 9 bases from V and 7 bases from J; bases unmatched to any gene: 6. The CDR3 sequence: CAIKAGGPNEQFF. The CDR3 DNA is TGTGCCATAAAAGCGGGAGGGCCAAATGAGCAGTTCTTC.

The chain recombines TRBV27 with TRBJ2-5, with TRBD1 identical over 10 bases. Germline V lookup: CDR1 MNHEY, CDR2 SMNVEV (reference sequence). J was trimmed by 5 bases and V by 8 bases; bases with no gene match: 5. The CDR3 consists of 13 residues. The CDR3 DNA is TGTGCCAGCGGCAGGACAGGGGGGGAGACCCAGTACTTC. Protein: CASGRTGGETQYF.

The chain recombines TRBV30 with TRBJ2-2, with a tentative D call TRBD1 (5 bases). The germline V gene has CDR1 GTSNPN and CDR2 SVGIG (reference sequence). Trimming cost V 4 bases and J 0 bases, with 9 bases left between them. The CDR3 spans 14 residues. DNA of the CDR3: TGTGCCTGGAACCAGGGCCCGAACACCGGGGAGCTGTTTTTT. It yields the protein CAWNQGPNTGELFF.

As DNA, the CDR3 is TGCAGCGTCAAATCAGGGGTTAGGGACACTGAAGCTTTCTTT. Translation: CSVKSGVRDTEAFF. V gene TRBV29-1 combines with J gene TRBJ1-1; D is possibly TRBD1 (6 bases). CDR1 is SQVTM and CDR2 is ANQGSEA in the germline V gene. V lost 6 bases and J 3 bases, leaving 17 bases between the germline ends. This CDR3 comprises 14 residues.

The J gene is TRBJ2-1, the V gene TRBV30; the match to TRBD2 covers 12 bases. The CDR3 runs to 16 residues. V shed 2 bases and J 3 bases; nucleotides not matched to a gene: 5. The germline gives CDR1 GTSNPN, CDR2 SVGIG (reference sequence). The CDR3 bases are TGTGCCTGGAGTTCGACTAGCGGGAGTAACTACAATGAGCAGTTCTTC. Protein product: CAWSSTSGSNYNEQFF.

The chain carries TRBV19 and TRBJ1-1, with 9 bases fitting TRBD1. The germline V gene has CDR1 LNHDA and CDR2 SQIVND (reference sequence). The CDR3 runs 16 residues. J was trimmed by 1 base and V by 5 bases; bases with no gene match: 8. The CDR3 DNA is TGTGCCAGTAGTCTAACCGGGACAGGGTGGAACACTGAAGCTTTCTTT. Translating it yields CASSLTGTGWNTEAFF.

The chain has TRBV25-1 and TRBJ2-7; D may match TRBD1 or TRBD2 (5 bases each). Germline CDR1 and CDR2: MGHDK and SYGVNS. The CDR3 has 12 amino acids. V lost 8 bases and J 3 bases, leaving 11 bases between the germline ends. The CDR3 bases are TGTGCCAGCGGTTGGGACCGCTACGAGCAGTACTTC. Translated, it gives CASGWDRYEQYF.

The chain uses TRBV7-9 and TRBJ2-1, with 13 bases fitting TRBD2. V shed 1 base, J shed 8 bases, and the junction held 5 bases outside the gene matches. The CDR3 has 16 amino acids. Germline CDR1 and CDR2: SEHNR and FQNEAQ (reference sequence). CDR3 protein: CASSLGLAGGSDEQFF. In DNA, the CDR3 is TGTGCCAGCAGCTTAGGACTAGCGGGAGGATCCGATGAGCAGTTCTTC.

The V call is TRBV5-4, the J call TRBJ2-7, with TRBD2 matching over 11 bases. Losses at the gene ends were 4 bases for V and 4 bases for J; bases not matched to a gene: 7. The CDR3 length is 15 residues. The germline V gene has CDR1 SGHNT and CDR2 YYREEE (reference sequence). The CDR3 region is CASSQTGTSGYEQYF. In nucleotides, the CDR3 is TGTGCCAGCAGCCAGACCGGGACTAGCGGTTACGAGCAGTACTTC.

CDR3 sequence reads: CSVEPGTGNTDTQYF. The CDR3 bases are TGCAGCGTTGAGCCCGGGACAGGGAACACAGATACGCAGTATTTT. The chain has TRBV29-1 and TRBJ2-3; TRBD1 aligns across 9 bases. The V gene end was trimmed by 3 bases and the J gene end by 2 bases; junction bases not matched to a gene: 6. The CDR3 is made up of 15 amino acids. CDR1 and CDR2 from the germline V gene are SQVTM and ANQGSEA.

The chain combines TRBV6-1 with TRBJ2-5; no firm D call. Germline V gene sequence: CDR1 MNHNS, CDR2 SASEGT. V shed 5 bases and J shed 5 bases, with 6 bases lying between them. The CDR3 consists of 11 residues. CDR3 DNA: TGTGCCAGCAGTTACCCGGAGACCCAGTACTTC. Amino acid sequence: CASSYPETQYF.

This chain joins TRBV19 and TRBJ2-1; 9 bases match TRBD1. CDR1 is LNHDA and CDR2 is SQIVND in the germline V gene (reference sequence). V was pared by 4 bases and J by 6 bases, with 7 bases of the junction left unmatched. This CDR3 contains 15 residues. The CDR3, as DNA: TGTGCCAGTAGTACCCTTGGACAGGGGAGCAATGAGCAGTTCTTC. Protein sequence: CASSTLGQGSNEQFF.

The chain employs TRBV28 and TRBJ2-7; 7 bases align to TRBD2. V lost 6 bases, J lost 5 bases, and 10 bases stayed unmatched. This CDR3 comprises 14 residues. Germline loops: CDR1 MDHEN, CDR2 SYDVKM. The CDR3 protein is CASRGGGSRNEQYF. CDR3 nucleotides: TGTGCCAGCAGGGGAGGCGGGAGTCGGAACGAGCAGTACTTC.

The chain carries TRBV4-1 and TRBJ1-4; no reliable D call. CDR1 is MGHRA and CDR2 is YSYEKL in the germline V gene. With 1 base removed from V and 1 base from J, the gap between germline ends came to 4 bases. The CDR3 sequence is 14 residues long. CDR3 nucleotides: TGCGCCAGCAGCCAAGGAGGAACTAATGAAAAACTGTTTTTT. Its translation: CASSQGGTNEKLFF.

The chain has TRBV5-6 and TRBJ1-1, with TRBD1 identical over 7 bases. With 4 bases clipped from V and 6 bases from J, the junction kept 6 bases outside the gene matches. CDR1 and CDR2 (germline): SGHDT, YYEEEE. The CDR3 totals 13 residues. Here the CDR3 reads CASSRQGRAEAFF. The CDR3 DNA sequence: TGTGCCAGCAGCAGACAGGGAAGAGCTGAAGCTTTCTTT.